The 11 T cell receptor beta chains reported below all come from one sample, sequenced in a study of T cells after yellow fever vaccination. TCRdb re-analysed the 5' RACE reads in MiXCR, keeping a single row per CDR3 protein. Among about 300,000 distinct CDR3 sequences listed, roughly 9% were seen once. The specimen comprised CD4+ T cells sorted from PBMCs, sampled 5 days after the yellow fever booster vaccination. The receptors stem from a young man who received the YFV17D yellow fever vaccine.

The chain recombines TRBV7-2 with TRBJ2-1; TRBD1 aligns across 7 bases. This CDR3 spans 15 amino acids. In germline, CDR1 is SGHTA, CDR2 FQGNSA. J was trimmed by 0 bases and V by 5 bases; bases with no gene match: 4. As DNA, the CDR3 is TGTGCCAGCAGCACAGGGGTTGGCTCCTACAATGAGCAGTTCTTC. Translated: CASSTGVGSYNEQFF.

This clonotype was detected a few times. The V and J genes are TRBV2 and TRBJ1-4; the D gene is possibly TRBD1 (5 bases). Trimming left V 6 bases short and J 8 bases short, with 10 bases between. This CDR3 contains 12 residues. Germline values: CDR1 SNHLY, CDR2 FYNNEI. CDR3 bases: TGTGCCAGCAGCGGGGGAGGAGAAAAACTGTTTTTT. Translating it yields CASSGGGEKLFF.

In DNA form, the CDR3 reads TGTGCCAGCAGCAGAGGAGGGGTCGGGACAGGGTTCTACGAGCAGTACTTC. This codes for CASSRGGVGTGFYEQYF. This chain links TRBV7-2 with TRBJ2-7; 9 nucleotides match TRBD1. Germline CDR1 and CDR2: SGHTA and FQGNSA. This CDR3 region has 17 residues. V lost 5 bases to trimming and J lost 3 bases; unmatched junction nucleotides: 14.

The chain has TRBV19 and TRBJ2-1; tentatively, D is TRBD2 (5 bases). The CDR3 is made up of 13 amino acids. Germline CDR1 and CDR2: LNHDA and SQIVND (reference sequence). Deletions cut 10 bases from V and 6 bases from J, with 16 bases between. CDR3 coding DNA: TGTGCCACCCAACTTGTCGGGGTCAATGAGCAGTTCTTC. This encodes CATQLVGVNEQFF.

At least ten counts were recorded for this clonotype. The chain links TRBV6-5 to TRBJ1-2; the match to TRBD1 covers 8 bases. CDR3 length: 15 residues. V lost 2 bases, J lost 0 bases, and 2 bases stayed unmatched. Germline V gene lookup returns CDR1 MNHEY and CDR2 SVGAGI. CDR3 nucleotide sequence: TGTGCCAGCAGTTACGCACAGGGGGCTAACTATGGCTACACCTTC. Encoded protein: CASSYAQGANYGYTF.

This clonotype turned up a few times. The gene calls are TRBV6-6 and TRBJ1-2; D gene unclear. CDR1 and CDR2 from the germline V gene are MNHNY and SVGAGI (reference sequence). With 6 bases removed from V and 5 bases from J, the gap between germline ends came to 16 bases. The CDR3 sequence is 14 residues long. The CDR3 DNA sequence: TGTGCCAGCAGCCCCCAGGAGGGCAGGTATGGCTACACCTTC. Translated, it gives CASSPQEGRYGYTF.

J is TRBJ2-4 and V is TRBV7-9; a possible D gene is TRBD2 (5 bases). The CDR3 length is 17 residues. V lost 1 base and J 0 bases, leaving 13 bases between the germline ends. In germline, CDR1 is SEHNR, CDR2 FQNEAQ (reference sequence). The CDR3 spells CASSLGAGGIAKNIQYF. CDR3 coding DNA: TGTGCCAGCAGCTTAGGGGCAGGAGGAATAGCCAAAAACATTCAGTACTTC.

This chain connects TRBV5-4 to TRBJ2-5, with 9 bases that match TRBD1. The germline gives CDR1 SGHNT, CDR2 YYREEE (reference sequence). CDR3 length: 15 amino acids. Losses at the gene ends were 4 bases for V and 5 bases for J; bases not matched to a gene: 9. The CDR3 DNA sequence: TGTGCCAGCAGCAATATTGGGACAGGGACGGAGACCCAGTACTTC. Protein: CASSNIGTGTETQYF. The complete variable domain, with remaining parts taken from reference TRBV5-4 and TRBJ2-5, reads ETGVTQSPTHLIKTRGQQVTLRCSSQSGHNTVSWYQQALGQGPQFIFQYYREEENGRGNFPPRFSGLQFPNYSSELNVNALELDDSALYLCASSNIGTGTETQYFGPGTRLLVL.

The chain combines TRBV29-1 with TRBJ2-1; 8 bases match TRBD1. This CDR3 spans 16 amino acids. The V gene's germline CDR1 is SQVTM and CDR2 ANQGSEA. V was pared by 5 bases and J by 8 bases, with 17 bases of the junction left unmatched. CDR3 coding DNA: TGCAGCGTTACTCAACAGGGGGTGGAGTGGTCCGATGAGCAGTTCTTC. Encoded protein: CSVTQQGVEWSDEQFF.

The chain couples TRBV4-1 to TRBJ2-7; 12 bases fit TRBD1. V lost 2 bases to trimming and J lost 4 bases; unmatched junction nucleotides: 3. The CDR3 consists of 15 residues. Germline V gene lookup returns CDR1 MGHRA and CDR2 YSYEKL. Here the CDR3 reads CASSQRGQGAYEQYF. CDR3 coding DNA: TGCGCCAGCAGCCAAAGGGGACAGGGGGCTTACGAGCAGTACTTC.

This clonotype was counted a few times. V usage is TRBV7-6 and J usage is TRBJ2-5; D is unclear. The CDR3 loop spans 13 amino acids. Per germline, CDR1 SGHVS and CDR2 FNYEAQ. V lost 3 bases to trimming and J lost 5 bases, with 10 bases between them. As DNA, the CDR3 is TGTGCCAGCAGCTTCTCTTCCGGGGAGACCCAGTACTTC. Encoded protein: CASSFSSGETQYF.